This record looks at one T cell receptor (beta chain) sequence and its context. Antigen unknown. This entry is derived from a study of graft-versus-host responses after intestinal transplantation. Assay used: immunoSEQ multiplex PCR; TCRdb lists only in-frame clones, some missing. The sample records approximately 99,000 clones, roughly 90% being singletons. The V end was cut by 6 bases, the J end by 0 bases, with 12 bases between. Germline assignment: CDR1 MNHEY and CDR2 SVGAGI. This CDR3 region has 15 residues. Study results and caveats: Early after transplant, HvG declines were associated with peak levels of circulating GvH clones.

This specimen was unstimulated CD8+ T cells sorted from spleen or lymph node cells, taken before transplant. The source of this sequence is a human donor who was the organ donor for an intestinal transplant. The chain carries TRBV6-5 and TRBJ1-5; D gene uncertain. The CDR3: CASSPLSGSNQPQHF. The DNA of the CDR3 is TGTGCCAGCAGCCCTCTGAGTGGTAGCAATCAGCCCCAGCATTTT.